A selection of T cell receptor beta chains follows, all from one sample in a study of neoadjuvant anti-PD-1 for oral cavity cancer. Sequenced by immunoSEQ multiplex PCR; TCRdb stores in-frame clones only, minus some. The profile shows around 60,000 clones, roughly 80% of them singletons. The source was PBMCs, collected before nivolumab (anti-PD-1) treatment. The receptors come from a person aged 35-79 years with oral cavity squamous cell carcinoma. The CDR3 runs from the conserved cysteine through the conserved F or W. A D gene is named only where the DNA matches it firmly. The size field is filled for only some rows; it gives once, few, many or a size class.

TRBJ2-3,.,.,TRBV7-2,.,CASSTSVDTQYF
TRBJ1-4,.,.,TRBV4-2,TGTGCCAGCAGCCAGGAGGACCTCCAAAAACTGTTTTTT,CASSQEDLQKLFF
TRBJ2-7,.,.,TRBV9,TGTGCCAGCAGCCGAAGTCCGACAGGTGGCTACGAGCAGTACTTC,CASSRSPTGGYEQYF
TRBJ2-2,TRBD2,.,TRBV19,TGTGCCAGTAGTATTCGGGGGGCCGGGGAGCTGTTTTTT,CASSIRGAGELFF
TRBJ1-6,.,.,TRBV28,TGTGCCAGCACGAATCGGCGGTCACCCCTCCACTTT,CASTNRRSPLHF
TRBJ1-6,.,.,TRBV27,TGTGCCAGCAGTTTTCAGGGAGATAATTCACCCCTCCACTTT,CASSFQGDNSPLHF
TRBJ2-3,.,.,TRBV25-1,TGTGCCAGCTGTGGGCCCGAAGATACGCAGTATTTT,CASCGPEDTQYF
TRBJ1-6,.,few,TRBV19,TGTGCCAGTAGATCCCCCGGACAGCCATATAATTCACCCCTCCACTTT,CASRSPGQPYNSPLHF
TRBJ1-2,TRBD1,.,TRBV7-9,TGTGCCAGCAGCTTAAATCACCAGGGGGACATCTATGGCTACACCTTC,CASSLNHQGDIYGYTF
TRBJ2-3,.,.,TRBV11-2,TGTGCCAGCAGCCAGCTGGGGCGGGGGCGAGCAGTGGATACGCAGTATTTT,CASSQLGRGRAVDTQYF
TRBJ2-5,.,.,TRBV7-9,TGTGCCAGCAGCTTATGGGGGCGTGGGGAGACCCAGTACTTC,CASSLWGRGETQYF
TRBJ2-7,TRBD2,once,TRBV4-2,TGTGCCAGCAGCCAAGGGCCCGGGACTAGCGGACTTGAGCAGTACTTC,CASSQGPGTSGLEQYF
TRBJ1-4,TRBD1,.,TRBV19,TGTGCCAGTAGTGGGACAGGGTTAAAACTGTTTTTT,CASSGTGLKLFF
TRBJ1-4,.,.,TRBV4-1,TGCGCCAGCAGCCAAGATCGCGGGGATGAAAAACTGTTTTTT,CASSQDRGDEKLFF
TRBJ1-6,.,.,TRBV28,TGTGCCAGCATGTGGCGGGGGAATGCACCCCTCCACTTT,CASMWRGNAPLHF
TRBJ2-3,.,.,TRBV11-3,TGTGCCAGCAGTCGTAGCGGAGGGGGGACAGATACGCAGTATTTT,CASSRSGGGTDTQYF
TRBJ1-2,.,.,TRBV5-1,TGCGCCAGCAGCTTGATTTCAGGAGAGTATGGCTACACCTTC,CASSLISGEYGYTF
TRBJ1-3,.,few,TRBV27,TGTGCCAGCAGGCTGGACAGCTCTGGAAACACCATATATTTT,CASRLDSSGNTIYF
TRBJ2-3,.,.,TRBV1,TGCACCAGCAGCCAATTCCGAGGTTGGAGCACAGATACGCAGTATTTT,CTSSQFRGWSTDTQYF
TRBJ2-1,TRBD2,.,TRBV15,TGTGCCACCAGCAGACCGGGACTAGCGGGGTTCTTC,CATSRPGLAGFF
TRBJ1-1,.,.,TRBV9,TGTGCCAGCAGGGGGGAGTGGAACACTGAAGCTTTCTTT,CASRGEWNTEAFF
TRBJ2-1,.,.,TRBV29-1,TGCAGCGTTGAATTCAGAGCCTACAATGAGCAGTTCTTC,CSVEFRAYNEQFF
TRBJ1-6,.,.,TRBV7-2,TGTGCCAGCAGCTCCCGGACAAAGGGTTATAATTCACCCCTCCACTTT,CASSSRTKGYNSPLHF
TRBJ2-1,TRBD2,once,TRBV29-1,TGCAGCGTTACGACTAGCGCTTGGGGAGGGGAGCAGTTCTTC,CSVTTSAWGGEQFF
TRBJ1-5,TRBD1,.,TRBV9,TGTGCCAGCAGCTTAAGGGGGGACAGGGCGGACAATCAGCCCCAGCATTTT,CASSLRGDRADNQPQHF
TRBJ2-7,.,.,TRBV7-2,TGTGCCAGCAGCTTAGCGCGCGAGCGGATCTACGAGCAGTACTTC,CASSLARERIYEQYF
TRBJ2-1,.,.,TRBV7-9,TGTGCCAGCAGCTCCCCCTCCTACAATGAGCAGTTCTTC,CASSSPSYNEQFF
TRBJ1-1,TRBD1,.,TRBV5-1,TGCGCCAGCAGCCCATGGGACAGGGGTGGGCCGAACACTGAAGCTTTCTTT,CASSPWDRGGPNTEAFF